The 25 T cell receptor beta chains listed next were all sequenced from one sample in a study of blood T cell repertoires in COVID-19. The assay was immunoSEQ multiplex PCR, and TCRdb's table has in-frame clones only and misses some. The sample holds roughly 250,000 clones, roughly 80% seen once. Input material: peripheral blood. The receptors here all came from a woman older than 75 with acute or convalescent COVID-19.

The V gene is TRBV11-2, the J gene TRBJ2-7; D is perhaps TRBD1 (6 bases). The V gene lost 3 bases and the J gene lost 0 bases, with 9 bases spanning the gap. The germline V gene has CDR1 SGHAT and CDR2 FQNNGV. The CDR3 is 14 amino acids. The CDR3 nucleotides are TGTGCCAGCAGCTTTTGGACAGACTCCTACGAGCAGTACTTC. The encoded protein is CASSFWTDSYEQYF.

This clone was counted once. J is TRBJ1-5 and V is TRBV2; 8 nucleotides agree with TRBD1. From germline, CDR1 is SNHLY and CDR2 FYNNEI. The CDR3 extends over 16 amino acids. V shed 4 bases and J 7 bases; nucleotides not matched to a gene: 12. CDR3 in amino acids: CASSGRSQGARQPQHF. CDR3 DNA: TGTGCCAGCAGTGGAAGGTCGCAGGGGGCACGCCAGCCCCAGCATTTT.

In DNA, the CDR3 is TGTGCCAGCAAGCCCCCGCGGGGTAAGAATGAGGGCTACACCTTC. Translating gives CASKPPRGKNEGYTF. The rearrangement uses TRBV28 and TRBJ1-2; no clear D. Per germline, CDR1 MDHEN and CDR2 SYDVKM. The CDR3 runs 15 residues. V gave up 7 bases and J gave up 8 bases, with 23 bases separating them.

As for this clone: One end of the junction varies from germline; a read error may be responsible. J is TRBJ1-5 and V is TRBV7-7; D gene unclear. Germline V CDR1 and CDR2: SSHAT, FNYEAQ (reference sequence). The CDR3 length is 13 residues. CDR3 amino acids: CASSLALGQPQHF. The DNA of the CDR3 is TGTGCTAGCAGCTTAGCGCTCGGTCAGCCCCAGCATTTT. The whole variable domain, filled in from reference TRBV7-7 and TRBJ1-5, reads GAGVSQSPRYKVTKRGQDVTLRCDPISSHATLYWYQQALGQGPEFLTYFNYEAQPDKSGLPSDRFSAERPEGSISTLTIQRTEQRDSAMYRCASSLALGQPQHFGDGTRLSIL.

CDR3 sequence reads: CAISESTGGNYGYTF. The CDR3 bases are TGTGCCATCAGTGAGTCTACAGGGGGGAACTATGGCTACACCTTC. The V gene is TRBV10-3, the J gene TRBJ1-2; 8 nucleotides line up with TRBD1. From germline, CDR1 is ENHRY and CDR2 SYGVKD. V dropped 0 bases and J dropped 2; count of bases not matched to a gene: 2. The CDR3 spans 15 residues.

The rearrangement links TRBV6-5 to TRBJ2-7, with D possibly matching TRBD2 (6 bases). Germline V gene data show CDR1 as MNHEY and CDR2 as SVGAGI. Trimming stripped 7 bases from V and 0 bases from J, with 16 bases between. This CDR3 is built from 15 residues. This CDR3 is CASTGGTSSSYEQYF. In DNA, the CDR3 is TGTGCCAGCACAGGTGGGACTTCGAGCTCCTACGAGCAGTACTTC.

The chain recombines TRBV6-5 with TRBJ1-3, with unresolved D. With 2 bases removed from V and 0 bases from J, the gap between germline ends came to 8 bases. Germline CDR1 reads MNHEY; CDR2 reads SVGAGI. The CDR3 loop spans 15 amino acids. CDR3 amino acids: CASSYRRSSGNTIYF. Written as DNA, the CDR3 is TGTGCCAGCAGTTACCGGCGGAGCTCTGGAAACACCATATATTTT.

The chain joins TRBV5-6 to TRBJ1-1; the D gene is possibly TRBD1 (6 bases). Germline V gene data show CDR1 as SGHDT and CDR2 as YYEEEE. The CDR3 runs 14 residues. V shed 3 bases and J shed 0 bases, with 9 bases lying between them. The chain's CDR3 is CASSSQGLNTEAFF. CDR3 coding DNA: TGTGCCAGCAGCTCACAGGGCTTGAACACTGAAGCTTTCTTT.

The chain has TRBV27 and TRBJ1-3; 10 bases are shared with TRBD1. This CDR3 spans 18 amino acids. Looked up from germline, CDR1 is MNHEY and CDR2 is SMNVEV (reference sequence). V gave up 6 bases and J gave up 4 bases; unmatched junction bases: 15. The CDR3 nucleotides are TGTGCCAGCAGCCACCACGCCAGACAGGGGGCTAAAGGAAACACCATATATTTT. Translation gives CASSHHARQGAKGNTIYF.

The chain links TRBV7-2 to TRBJ2-1; 8 nucleotides align to TRBD2. Trimming removed 3 bases from V and 9 bases from J; junction bases left unmatched: 1. Looked up from germline, CDR1 is SGHTA and CDR2 is FQGNSA. The CDR3 contains 12 residues. In nucleotides, the CDR3 is TGTGCCAGCAGCTTTACTAGCGGTGAGCAGTTCTTC. Protein sequence: CASSFTSGEQFF.

V usage is TRBV12-3 or TRBV12-4 and J usage is TRBJ1-5; tentative D call: TRBD1 (6 bases). Between the trimmed V and J ends, which lost 8 bases and 9 bases, there was a span of 14 bases. The CDR3 has 12 amino acids. The CDR3 is CASRGGGLPQHF. The CDR3 DNA reads as TGTGCCAGCCGTGGGGGCGGGTTGCCCCAGCATTTT.

The V gene is TRBV7-9, the J gene TRBJ2-2; the D gene is possibly TRBD1 (6 bases). Germline CDR1 is SEHNR and CDR2 is FQNEAQ (reference sequence). V lost 1 base and J 5 bases, leaving 8 bases between the germline ends. The CDR3 spans 14 residues. Here the CDR3 DNA reads TGTGCCAGCAGCTTAGGGGGGCGAACCGGGGAGCTGTTTTTT. This gives the protein CASSLGGRTGELFF.

This clone was counted a single time. V is TRBV27 and J is TRBJ1-1, with TRBD1 identical over 9 bases. From germline, CDR1 is MNHEY and CDR2 SMNVEV (reference sequence). V was clipped by 4 bases and J by 4 bases; unmatched bases: 10. The CDR3 extends over 16 amino acids. CDR3 DNA: TGTGCCAGCAGTTCCCAAAAGACAGGGGGTTTCACTGAAGCTTTCTTT. Amino acid sequence: CASSSQKTGGFTEAFF.

J is TRBJ1-1 and V is TRBV28; D remains ambiguous. The V and J ends lost 6 bases and 7 bases respectively, with 15 bases between them. CDR1 is MDHEN and CDR2 is SYDVKM in the germline V gene. This CDR3 spans 13 amino acids. CDR3 loop: CASSVTTTVEAFF. The CDR3 bases are TGTGCCAGCAGCGTAACGACTACAGTTGAAGCTTTCTTT.

This chain connects TRBV28 to TRBJ1-5; 7 bases fit TRBD1. The CDR3 is made up of 17 amino acids. Losses at the gene ends were 3 bases for V and 5 bases for J; bases not matched to a gene: 13. The V gene's germline CDR1 is MDHEN and CDR2 SYDVKM. The CDR3 DNA reads as TGTGCCAGCAGTTTCCCTAGGAGGGGGCAAGGAGATCAGCCCCAGCATTTT. This encodes CASSFPRRGQGDQPQHF. The whole variable domain, remainder taken from reference TRBV28 and TRBJ1-5, is DVKVTQSSRYLVKRTGEKVFLECVQDMDHENMFWYRQDPGLGLRLIYFSYDVKMKEKGDIPEGYSVSREKKERFSLILESASTNQTSMYLCASSFPRRGQGDQPQHFGDGTRLSIL.

The chain employs TRBV6-4 and TRBJ2-3, with TRBD2 identical over 11 bases. V trimming: 6 bases; J trimming: 4 bases; junction bases outside the gene matches: 9. CDR1 is MRHNA and CDR2 is SNTAGT in the germline V gene. The CDR3 is 16 amino acids. The CDR3 here is CASSPHSGGAADTQYF. DNA of the CDR3: TGTGCCAGCAGCCCACATAGCGGGGGGGCCGCAGATACGCAGTATTTT.

This chain uses TRBV2 with TRBJ2-3; TRBD2 matches at 9 bases. The trim removed 6 bases at V and 1 base at J, leaving 8 bases unmatched. The CDR3 consists of 16 residues. From germline, CDR1 is SNHLY and CDR2 FYNNEI. Here the CDR3 DNA reads TGTGCCAGCAGGCGGGGGGGCCTTCTTGGCACAGATACGCAGTATTTT. Its translation is CASRRGGLLGTDTQYF.

CDR3 protein: CASSDLLGRGEKLFF. As DNA, the CDR3 is TGTGCCAGCAGTGACCTCTTGGGCCGGGGGGAAAAACTGTTTTTT. This chain joins TRBV28 and TRBJ1-4; a weak D match, TRBD1 (5 bases). Trimming took off 5 bases at V and 8 bases at J, with 18 bases between the two ends. Looked up from germline, CDR1 is MDHEN and CDR2 is SYDVKM. The CDR3 covers 15 residues. Drawing the rest from reference TRBV28 and TRBJ1-4, the complete variable domain is DVKVTQSSRYLVKRTGEKVFLECVQDMDHENMFWYRQDPGLGLRLIYFSYDVKMKEKGDIPEGYSVSREKKERFSLILESASTNQTSMYLCASSDLLGRGEKLFFGSGTQLSVL.

V and J are TRBV20-1 and TRBJ1-2; 8 positions match TRBD1. Germline CDR1 is DFQATT and CDR2 is SNEGSKA (reference sequence). This CDR3 is built from 13 residues. V shed 3 bases, J shed 8 bases, and the junction held 8 bases outside the gene matches. The CDR3 nucleotides are TGCAGTGCTAGTAGCCAGGGGGCGGAAGGCTACACCTTC. Encoded protein: CSASSQGAEGYTF.

This chain joins TRBV19 and TRBJ2-1; 9 bases match TRBD1. Looked up from germline, CDR1 is LNHDA and CDR2 is SQIVND (reference sequence). The CDR3 extends over 14 amino acids. The trim removed 9 bases at V and 8 bases at J, leaving 11 bases unmatched. CDR3 nucleotide sequence: TGTGCCAGATGGGACAGGGAGCCGGCGTATGAGCAGTTCTTC. This encodes CARWDREPAYEQFF. The full variable domain, rest sourced from reference TRBV19 and TRBJ2-1, is DGGITQSPKYLFRKEGQNVTLSCEQNLNHDAMYWYRQDPGQGLRLIYYSQIVNDFQKGDIAEGYSVSREKKESFPLTVTSAQKNPTAFYLCARWDREPAYEQFFGPGTRLTVL.

This clone was seen more than once but under ten times. The chain employs TRBV6-6 and TRBJ1-2; D unclear. Germline V lookup: CDR1 MNHNY, CDR2 SVGAGI (reference sequence). This CDR3 has 15 amino acids. Trimming took off 8 bases at V and 2 bases at J, with 18 bases between the two ends. The CDR3 coding sequence is TGTGCCAGCCTTCCCAACGGCAGGATCAACTATGGCTACACCTTC. Protein sequence: CASLPNGRINYGYTF.

This clone appeared a few times. The rearrangement joins TRBV5-1 to TRBJ1-6; 12 bases are a match to TRBD1. CDR1 and CDR2 (germline): SGHRS, YFSETQ. This CDR3 is built from 14 residues. The junction had 2 bases not matched to a gene; V was cut back by 4 bases and J by 9 bases. The CDR3 region is CASSQGQGASPLHF. The CDR3 DNA is TGCGCCAGCAGCCAGGGACAGGGGGCTTCACCCCTCCACTTT. Combining the CDR3 with reference TRBV5-1 and TRBJ1-6 gives the whole variable domain KAGVTQTPRYLIKTRGQQVTLSCSPISGHRSVSWYQQTPGQGLQFLFEYFSETQRNKGNFPGRFSGRQFSNSRSEMNVSTLELGDSALYLCASSQGQGASPLHFGNGTRLTVT.

This clone was counted a few times. V usage is TRBV10-1 and J usage is TRBJ2-1; 10 nucleotides align to TRBD2. The CDR3 covers 14 residues. V lost 3 bases to trimming and J lost 8 bases; unmatched junction nucleotides: 4. CDR1 WNHNN and CDR2 SYGVQD come from the germline V gene (reference sequence). The DNA of the CDR3 is TGCGCCAGCAGTGAAGCGGGGGGGCGAGATGAGCAGTTCTTC. It encodes CASSEAGGRDEQFF.

The chain carries TRBV28 and TRBJ1-2; TRBD1 aligns across 8 bases. Germline lookup yields CDR1 MDHEN and CDR2 SYDVKM. V shed 6 bases and J 6 bases; nucleotides not matched to a gene: 6. This CDR3 region has 13 residues. CDR3 sequence reads: CASRLTGDNGYTF. DNA of the CDR3: TGTGCCAGCAGGCTGACAGGGGACAATGGCTACACCTTC.

J is TRBJ1-3 and V is TRBV18, with 8 nucleotides matching TRBD1. The CDR3 has 18 residues. The V segment lost 3 bases and the J segment 6 bases; nucleotides outside the gene matches: 16. Germline V gene data show CDR1 as KGHSH and CDR2 as LQKENI. CDR3 amino acids: CASSPSDSILTGENTIYF. The CDR3, as DNA: TGTGCCAGCTCACCGAGCGACAGTATCCTGACAGGGGAAAACACCATATATTTT.